The TCR beta chain described here comes from a study of cytomegalovirus exposure and HLA in healthy donors (TCRdb year 2017). In the study overall: According to an earlier analysis of several hundred of the donors, 150 million to 200 million T cells yielded 117 million unique TCR beta sequences and about 280 Gb of sequence data. An early release that covered more than 550 HLA-typed donors contained approximately 300 gigabases of sequencing data and tens of millions of unique TCR sequences. The genetic ancestry cluster associated with self-reported Caucasian donors included 81% of the 300 to 400 genotyped donors. The aim of the study was to test whether cataloging public T cell receptors could identify signatures of past pathogen exposure. The study used immunosequencing to profile the T cell repertoires of several hundred subjects and linked those repertoires to cytomegalovirus serostatus. Along with the roughly 670-subject first cohort, a separate validation cohort of over a hundred different subjects was used. To predict cytomegalovirus infection status, the study combined high-throughput TCR immunosequencing, statistical association of individual TCRs with disease status, and machine learning. To study patterns of TCR occurrence, a later analysis re-analyzed previously published TCR beta repertoires from just over 650 donors and added high-resolution HLA genotyping. Rather than drawing on any new phenotypic data, the later analysis identified candidate immune exposures from TCR beta sequences and the way those sequences occurred across donors. To decide whether each TCR beta V gene segment behaved as functional or pseudogenic, an earlier analysis of some 580 of the donors relied on high-throughput TCR beta sequencing. Donor age, sex, ethnicity and CMV serostatus were compiled together with the repertoire data. A later genetic analysis used genome-wide SNP genotypes for about 60% of the roughly 700 donors, treating that subset as a discovery cohort. Every discovery cohort repertoire had been produced on one sequencing platform. Class I and class II HLA loci were covered by the typing at four-digit resolution. The number of donors typed differed by locus, with 629-630 for A, B, C, DRB1 and DQB1, 522 for DQA1, about 610 for DPA1, and around 460 for DPB1. Because of strong linkage in the cohort, roughly five DR-DQ haplotypes were treated as single units for association and clustering. Across approximately 420 genotyped donors of the cohort, an average of roughly 250,000 unique TCR beta nucleotide sequences per donor were sequenced, and around 19% of those sequences were non-productive. Study-level results and caveats: Sequencing depth was assumed to be roughly uniform across donors in the presence/absence analyses, though that assumption may not hold. HLA typing was unavailable for some donors at each locus, so association tests used only the typed subset. Some IMGT-functional V segments, including TRBV6-2 and TRBV6-3, could not be told apart with the 87-base-pair reads, so those segments were excluded. A later genetic analysis reported fewer N-insertions in productive TCRs among donors in an Asian-associated ancestry cluster than the roughly 650-donor mean. Because counts were too low, around 17 rarely observed V segments, including chromosome 9 orphons, were left out of the earlier analysis of over 550 of the donors. Assigning TCR associations to individual alleles was difficult when HLA alleles, especially DR and DQ, strongly co-occurred. A later analysis found that most CMV-associated TCR beta chains appeared HLA-restricted, with HLA associations seemingly driven largely by CMV exposure. Specific HLA alleles were associated with roughly 16,000 TCR beta sequences at a false discovery rate of 0.05 in a later analysis. In a later analysis, TCR association rates were found to vary across HLA loci, with the most associated TCRs seen for DRB1 alleles and the fewest for HLA-C alleles. In both the original and validation cohorts, the classifier was reported to diagnose cytomegalovirus status with high specificity and sensitivity. Across donors, most TCR sequences were observed very rarely, whereas some public TCRs were present in many individuals. Linkage disequilibrium might explain the correlated functional status among segregating V segments, but an unknown experimental factor could not be ruled out. Compared with equally common non-associated chains, HLA-associated TCR beta chains in a later analysis were more clonally expanded and had lower generation probabilities. In vitro tests confirmed that a few of the cytomegalovirus-associated TCR beta chains recognize cytomegalovirus antigens. It was suggested by the authors that the approach could potentially be generalized to other disease states and immunological phenotypes. The only immune exposure information available for the cohort was CMV serostatus. Only TCR beta chains were sequenced in this cohort, and the absence of alpha or paired-chain data limited detectable features. V-gene and J-gene trimming of TCR beta chains was associated with a missense DCLRE1C variant in a later genetic analysis, and the association was replicated in an independent cohort. According to a later analysis, parvovirus B19, influenza, CMV and Epstein-Barr virus appeared linked to several top co-occurrence clusters. In the study, some 160 TCR beta chains were listed as associated with cytomegalovirus. A group of highly shared sequence variants was considered likely to be a technical artifact of the sequencing pipeline. In an earlier analysis of fewer than 750 of the donors, most TCR beta V segments were observed in productive rearrangements about 87% or about 30% of the time, broadly matching IMGT annotations. A further reported finding was that TCR beta sequences accurately predicted the HLA-A and HLA-B alleles for most subjects in the first cohort.

A note on this clone: No cognate antigen has been identified for it. No clone much larger than this one lies a single base away; base qualities are absent.

Counted from cysteine to phenylalanine, this CDR3 has 15 amino acids. Only the CDR3 part of the read is kept: 45 bases, read in frame from the first base. Reading the germline V gene gives CDR1 SNHLY and CDR2 FYNNEI. From V the trimming removes 1 base and from J it removes 3 bases, while the gene matches leave 2 bases of the junction unaccounted for. Library preparation employed the immunoSEQ multiplex PCR assay. For the multiplex PCR, a mixture combining 60 forward primers for TCR Vbeta segments and 13 reverse primers for TCR Jbeta segments was used. The CDR3 region of rearranged TCR beta genes was amplified from genomic DNA with a multiplex PCR assay. Amplified TCR beta libraries were sequenced as 87-base-pair reads on the Illumina HiSeq System. The study's processing was this. A later analysis counted about 80 million unique TCR beta chains across the 700 or so repertoires, and roughly 10 million of these chains were shared by at least two donors. Raw reads were error-corrected and collapsed into unique sequences with a nearest-neighbor algorithm that merged closely related sequences to remove PCR and sequencing errors. CDR3 sequences were aligned to IMGT reference sequences to assign V, D and J gene segments. For a sequence to be retained, a match of at least six nucleotides was required to both a V gene segment and a J gene segment. A rearrangement was called productive if the CDR3 had no stop codons and remained in frame with V and J, and every other rearrangement was called non-productive. Following IMGT convention, CDR3 was defined as the stretch from the second conserved V-encoded cysteine to the conserved J-encoded phenylalanine. Sequences without an unambiguous match to a single V gene segment were excluded from the earlier analysis of approximately 560 of the donors. In an earlier analysis of about 590 of the donors, a V segment was called functional when productive rearrangements were above 56.7%, and segregating when the standard deviation between donors exceeded 5%. A statistical classification framework was built for diagnosing cytomegalovirus status from the catalog of TCR beta chain sequences. V and J gene assignment, in a later analysis, came from comparing TCR nucleotide sequences with IMGT/GENE-DB human TR gene sequences. The TCRdist pipeline was used in a later analysis to assign CDR3 sequences and most-parsimonious VDJ recombination scenarios. In a later analysis, each TCR beta chain was defined by its CDR3 amino acid sequence together with its V-gene family, and reads without a unique V-gene family were excluded. A later analysis removed 600 or so highly shared, low-generation-probability nucleotide sequences to deal with suspected cross-contamination and a sequencing artifact. A later analysis calculated a clonal expansion index for each public chain from normalized within-repertoire ranks of inferred template counts. Generation probabilities in a later analysis came from a VDJ recombination model fitted to out-of-frame rearrangements, and those results were checked against IGoR. In a later analysis, TCR-TCR, TCR-HLA and TCR-CMV co-occurrence was scored with hypergeometric tests, and a repertoire-size bias correction was applied to TCR pairs. To estimate false discovery rates, a later analysis permuted the HLA or CMV assignments 20 times. In a later analysis, co-occurring TCRs were grouped with DBSCAN, and TCRdist sequence similarity was added when clustering was performed within HLA-allele-positive subsets. For co-occurrence clustering, repertoires with fewer than 30,000 or more than 120,000 public chains were excluded, along with roughly 5 repertoires with anomalous nucleotide sharing. TCRdb took this table from immuneACCESS and kept in-frame rearrangements with V and J called. Such tables lack part of the clones; where checked against another copy, unresolved V genes explain under half of the gap, and the rest is unexplained. That table supplies the V and J calls and clone size; D and trimming were determined from the DNA. The sample table records 150,000 or so clones; 85% of these occur just once. The ten largest clones represent about 2% of the sample.

The cohort comprised some 730 healthy bone marrow donors. All cohort members were sampled while nominally healthy, although unrecorded immune exposures were likely present. The donor was CMV seropositive and belonged to the group of 250 to 350 seropositive cohort members. A peripheral blood sample was collected from each donor, and TCR beta sequencing was performed on peripheral blood mononuclear cells. Genomic DNA extraction from the blood cell samples was performed with the Qiagen DNeasy Blood Extraction Kit. Sequencing input: PBMCs. This receptor was obtained from a man between 18 and 29 years old in good health and CMV-seropositive. This sequence uses TRBV2 and TRBJ2-2; 7 nucleotides in the junction match TRBD1. The CDR3 loop reads CASSEEGAHTGELFF. DNA sequence: TGTGCCAGCAGTGAAGAGGGGGCACACACCGGGGAGCTGTTTTTT.